This entry is about one TCR beta chain. The CDR3 length is 16 residues. V lost 5 bases to trimming and J lost 2 bases; unmatched junction nucleotides: 6. This specimen belongs to a study of T-cell reconstitution after alpha-beta-depleted transplantation in children. TCRbeta library preparation incorporated unique molecular identifiers. TCRdb redid the calling of the PCR reads with MiXCR, one entry per CDR3 protein. The sample consists of about 690,000 distinct CDR3 sequences, around 17% of them appearing once. This TCR came from a human donor who donated a stem cell graft to a child with acute myeloid leukemia. The chain couples TRBV12-3 or TRBV12-4 to TRBJ2-7; 13 positions agree with TRBD2. The starting material was PBMCs from the stem cell graft donor, obtained from the stem cell graft. In DNA form, the CDR3 reads TGTGCCAGCAGTGGGGGACTAGCGGGGCCCCCCTACGAGCAGTACTTC. This gives the protein CASSGGLAGPPYEQYF.